This T cell receptor (beta chain) was identified in a study of T cell responses to AZD1222 COVID-19 vaccine. Findings and limits, study-wide: Baseline seropositives among AZD1222 recipients totaled only six or seven.

Clones were read by immunoSEQ multiplex PCR, and TCRdb kept only the in-frame ones, dropping some. The data hold roughly 120,000 clones, with about 89% observed a single time. This clone occurred a few times. The antigen is not known. The CDR3 is 14 residues long. CDR1 and CDR2 (germline): SGDLS, YYNGEE. V lost 0 bases, J lost 7 bases, and 0 bases stayed unmatched. The sample consisted of peripheral blood, taken 28 days after the second AZD1222 dose. J is TRBJ1-4 and V is TRBV9, with 10 bases that match TRBD1. The TCR was taken from an adult who received the AZD1222 COVID-19 vaccine. The CDR3: CASSVGTGGEKLFF. CDR3 DNA: TGTGCCAGCAGCGTAGGGACAGGGGGTGAAAAACTGTTTTTT.